The sequence of this T cell receptor beta chain was determined in a study of T cell responses to AZD1222 COVID-19 vaccine. Measured with immunoSEQ multiplex PCR; TCRdb has only the in-frame clones, and not every one. Among around 99,000 clones listed, 70% to 90% were seen once. The CDR3 loop spans 15 amino acids. The V and J ends lost 3 bases and 4 bases respectively, with 13 bases between them. Germline lookup yields CDR1 LNHDA and CDR2 SQIVND (reference sequence). This clonotype was obtained from an adult in good health. The rearrangement joins TRBV19 to TRBJ2-1; a possible D gene is TRBD1 (6 bases). The source was peripheral blood, collected on day 0 of MenACWY control vaccination. This CDR3 is CASSMGQGLYNEQFF. The CDR3 nucleotides are TGTGCCAGTAGTATGGGGCAGGGGCTTTACAATGAGCAGTTCTTC.